The 26 T cell receptor beta chains below come from one sample, sequenced in a study of PD-L1 blockade in urothelial cancer. The table came from immunoSEQ multiplex PCR; TCRdb's copy has only in-frame clones and leaves some out. The table has under 40,000 clones, about 88% seen once. Sample time point: peripheral blood 6 weeks after treatment start. Sequenced material: PBMCs, taken around atezolizumab (anti-PD-L1) treatment. Receptor source: a man older than 75 with urothelial cancer.

The gene calls are TRBV6-6 and TRBJ2-4; D is possibly TRBD1 (6 bases). The CDR3 length is 12 residues. Deletions cut 9 bases from V and 7 bases from J, with 13 bases between. Looked up from germline, CDR1 is MNHNY and CDR2 is SVGAGI (reference sequence). The CDR3 bases are TGTGCCAGTACGTCGCAGGGGAACATTCAGTACTTC. Translating gives CASTSQGNIQYF.

This rearrangement joins TRBV11-3 to TRBJ2-1; D may be TRBD2 (6 bases). Trimming shortened V by 1 base and J by 6 bases, and 13 bases separated the two germline ends. This CDR3 region has 15 residues. The germline V gene has CDR1 SGHNT and CDR2 YENEEA. CDR3 in amino acids: CASSLVDSGINEQFF. The CDR3 DNA follows: TGTGCCAGCAGCTTAGTTGATAGCGGAATCAATGAGCAGTTCTTC.

J is TRBJ2-7 and V is TRBV4-3; tentatively, D is TRBD1 (5 bases). Germline lookup yields CDR1 LGHNA and CDR2 YSLEER. The CDR3 totals 15 residues. The ends were cut back, 0 bases at V and 4 bases at J, with 13 bases in the middle. The CDR3 DNA reads TGCGCCAGCAGCCAAGACGTAGGCAGGGCTTACGAGCAGTACTTC. Amino acid sequence: CASSQDVGRAYEQYF.

The chain combines TRBV5-6 with TRBJ1-2; TRBD1 agrees at 9 bases. CDR3 length: 11 amino acids. Germline V gene data show CDR1 as SGHDT and CDR2 as YYEEEE. V lost 9 bases and J lost 7; bases outside the gene matches: 4. In nucleotides, the CDR3 is TGTGCCACACAGGGGGCTGGTGGCTACACCTTC. Translating gives CATQGAGGYTF.

The chain employs TRBV27 and TRBJ1-5; D possibly corresponds to TRBD1 (6 bases). With 6 bases removed from V and 4 bases from J, the gap between germline ends came to 13 bases. The germline V gene encodes CDR1 MNHEY and CDR2 SMNVEV (reference sequence). The CDR3 runs to 14 residues. The CDR3 nucleotides are TGTGCCAGCAGCTACAACAGGGAGAATCAGCCCCAGCATTTT. Protein: CASSYNRENQPQHF.

This CDR3 reads CASSPQGRGNQPQHF. Here the CDR3 DNA reads TGTGCCAGCAGTCCTCAGGGGAGAGGCAATCAGCCCCAGCATTTT. The genes are TRBV6-6 and TRBJ1-5, with TRBD1 as a possible D gene (6 bases). Looked up from germline, CDR1 is MNHNY and CDR2 is SVGAGI (reference sequence). This CDR3 is 15 amino acids long. Trimming stripped 5 bases from V and 2 bases from J, with 13 bases between.

The chain recombines TRBV18 with TRBJ2-1, with D unresolved. Germline V gene data show CDR1 as KGHSH and CDR2 as LQKENI. Trimming stripped 8 bases from V and 4 bases from J, with 9 bases between. The CDR3 runs 12 residues. The CDR3 DNA reads as TGTGCCAGCGCCTTAGAGTACAATGAGCAGTTCTTC. It codes for CASALEYNEQFF.

The J gene is TRBJ2-1, the V gene TRBV30; 8 bases are a match to TRBD1. V lost 1 base to trimming and J lost 8 bases; unmatched junction nucleotides: 7. Germline V gene sequence: CDR1 GTSNPN, CDR2 SVGIG (reference sequence). The CDR3 runs to 14 residues. The CDR3, as DNA: TGTGCCTGGAGTGATGGGCAGGGGGCCCATGAGCAGTTCTTC. Translation: CAWSDGQGAHEQFF.

The chain carries TRBV9 and TRBJ2-7; D might be TRBD2 (6 bases). Germline V gene lookup returns CDR1 SGDLS and CDR2 YYNGEE. The V end was cut by 0 bases, the J end by 4 bases, with 14 bases between. This CDR3 is built from 15 residues. Here the CDR3 reads CASSVAGGTAYEQYF. DNA of the CDR3: TGTGCCAGCAGCGTAGCAGGAGGGACTGCTTACGAGCAGTACTTC.

This clone came up a few times. This chain uses TRBV5-1 with TRBJ2-1; 7 bases agree with TRBD2. V shed 4 bases, J shed 7 bases, and the junction held 5 bases outside the gene matches. The V gene's germline CDR1 is SGHRS and CDR2 YFSETQ. The CDR3 extends over 13 amino acids. CDR3 protein: CASSNLAENEQFF. The CDR3 DNA follows: TGCGCCAGCAGCAACCTAGCGGAGAATGAGCAGTTCTTC.

This chain uses TRBV5-4 with TRBJ2-1; 8 bases are shared with TRBD1. Unmatched junction bases numbered 11, after V lost 4 bases and J lost 5 bases. The CDR3 runs 16 residues. The germline gives CDR1 SGHNT, CDR2 YYREEE (reference sequence). DNA of the CDR3: TGTGCCAGCAGCCCCGGACAGGGTGGCCGGGACAATGAGCAGTTCTTC. The encoded protein is CASSPGQGGRDNEQFF.

The rearrangement links TRBV14 to TRBJ2-5, with TRBD2 identical over 7 bases. The CDR3 consists of 13 residues. With 5 bases clipped from V and 9 bases from J, the junction kept 9 bases outside the gene matches. Germline V gene data show CDR1 as SGHDN and CDR2 as FVKESK. The CDR3 loop is CASSVAGVVAQYF. The CDR3 nucleotides read TGTGCCAGCAGCGTCGCGGGAGTGGTTGCCCAGTACTTC.

This chain links TRBV12-5 with TRBJ1-1, with TRBD1 matching 10 bases. The CDR3 contains 14 residues. CDR1 and CDR2 from the germline V gene are LGHNT and FRNRAP. Germline trimming cut 6 bases from V and 4 bases from J; bases unmatched to any gene: 5. The CDR3 is CASGSGTGVTEAFF. The CDR3 DNA reads TGTGCTAGTGGCTCCGGGACAGGGGTCACTGAAGCTTTCTTT. The entire variable domain, with the rest obtained from reference TRBV12-5 and TRBJ1-1, is as follows: DARVTQTPRHKVTEMGQEVTMRCQPILGHNTVFWYRQTMMQGLELLAYFRNRAPLDDSGMPKDRFSAEMPDATLATLKIQPSEPRDSAVYFCASGSGTGVTEAFFGQGTRLTVV.

This chain joins TRBV30 and TRBJ1-5, with 9 bases matching TRBD1. J lost 7 bases, V lost 0 bases, and 4 bases had no gene match. Germline CDR1 GTSNPN, CDR2 SVGIG (reference sequence). CDR3 length: 14 amino acids. CDR3 region: CAWSVGTGLQPQHF. The CDR3 nucleotides read TGTGCCTGGAGTGTAGGGACAGGGCTACAGCCCCAGCATTTT.

This chain uses TRBV7-2 with TRBJ1-2, with D unclear. This CDR3 contains 13 residues. The germline gives CDR1 SGHTA, CDR2 FQGNSA. V was trimmed by 5 bases and J by 6 bases, leaving 13 bases between them. The CDR3 DNA sequence: TGTGCCAGCAGCCGCCAACGGGGTGATGGCTACACCTTC. Its translation: CASSRQRGDGYTF.

The CDR3 nucleotides are TGTGCCAGCAGCTCTCCGGGACAGCGAGGCGAGCAGTACTTC. Translated: CASSSPGQRGEQYF. The chain combines TRBV28 with TRBJ2-7; 7 bases line up with TRBD1. Losses at the gene ends were 6 bases for V and 6 bases for J; bases not matched to a gene: 11. From germline, CDR1 is MDHEN and CDR2 SYDVKM. The CDR3 has 14 amino acids.

The genes are TRBV6-5 and TRBJ2-3; a weak D match, TRBD2 (6 bases). Trimming shortened V by 5 bases and J by 0 bases, and 12 bases separated the two germline ends. The germline gives CDR1 MNHEY, CDR2 SVGAGI. The CDR3 runs 15 residues. CDR3: CASSRRLGSTDTQYF. Here the CDR3 DNA reads TGTGCCAGCAGTCGCAGACTAGGAAGCACAGATACGCAGTATTTT.

Only one count was recorded for this clone. V and J are TRBV9 and TRBJ1-2, with a weak D call TRBD1 (6 bases). The V end was cut by 4 bases, the J end by 5 bases, with 18 bases between. Germline loops: CDR1 SGDLS, CDR2 YYNGEE. The CDR3 is 15 residues long. In nucleotides, the CDR3 is TGTGCCAGCAGCCCCCAAGGGGGGGCCGGGTATGGCTACACCTTC. Protein sequence: CASSPQGGAGYGYTF. The complete variable domain, with remaining parts taken from reference TRBV9 and TRBJ1-2, reads DSGVTQTPKHLITATGQRVTLRCSPRSGDLSVYWYQQSLDQGLQFLIQYYNGEERAKGNILERFSAQQFPDLHSELNLSSLELGDSALYFCASSPQGGAGYGYTFGSGTRLTVV.

This chain joins TRBV7-8 and TRBJ2-2; 9 nucleotides align to TRBD1. Looked up from germline, CDR1 is SGHVS and CDR2 is FQNEAQ. The CDR3 consists of 15 residues. With 5 bases clipped from V and 6 bases from J, the junction kept 7 bases outside the gene matches. CDR3 in amino acids: CASSHWDRVAGELFF. For the CDR3, the DNA is TGTGCCAGCAGCCACTGGGACAGGGTGGCCGGGGAGCTGTTTTTT.

The chain recombines TRBV5-6 with TRBJ1-2, with TRBD1 matching over 7 bases. J was trimmed by 0 bases and V by 2 bases; bases with no gene match: 1. Germline-derived CDR1 and CDR2 are SGHDT and YYEEEE. This CDR3 contains 14 residues. In DNA, the CDR3 is TGTGCCAGCAGCTTCGGACAGGCTAACTATGGCTACACCTTC. As protein: CASSFGQANYGYTF.

The chain has TRBV5-1 and TRBJ2-1; 9 bases match TRBD2. In germline, CDR1 is SGHRS, CDR2 YFSETQ. J gave up 6 bases and V 0 bases, and 7 bases lay outside the gene matches. This CDR3 region has 16 residues. The CDR3 nucleotides read TGCGCCAGCAGCTTGGCAGGGACTAGCAGGGGCAATGAGCAGTTCTTC. Amino acids: CASSLAGTSRGNEQFF.

The chain combines TRBV29-1 with TRBJ2-5; TRBD1 is a possible D gene (6 bases). The V gene lost 7 bases and the J gene lost 1 base, with 13 bases spanning the gap. The germline V gene has CDR1 SQVTM and CDR2 ANQGSEA. This CDR3 contains 13 residues. CDR3: CSAGQRLQETQYF. The CDR3 nucleotides read TGCAGCGCTGGACAGAGACTCCAAGAGACCCAGTACTTC. Variable domain in full (rest from reference TRBV29-1 and TRBJ2-5): SAVISQKPSRDICQRGTSLTIQCQVDSQVTMMFWYRQQPGQSLTLIATANQGSEATYESGFVIDKFPISRPNLTFSTLTVSNMSPEDSSIYLCSAGQRLQETQYFGPGTRLLVL.

J is TRBJ1-1 and V is TRBV19, with unresolved D. The CDR3 length is 12 residues. The V and J ends lost 5 bases and 6 bases respectively, with 10 bases between them. Germline values: CDR1 LNHDA, CDR2 SQIVND (reference sequence). CDR3 loop: CASSQQRSEAFF. CDR3 DNA sequence: TGTGCCAGTAGTCAACAGAGATCTGAAGCTTTCTTT.

The chain is built from TRBV10-3 and TRBJ2-5, with 7 bases that match TRBD1. Germline assignment: CDR1 ENHRY and CDR2 SYGVKD. V shed 8 bases and J 1 base; nucleotides not matched to a gene: 10. There are 15 residues in the CDR3. The CDR3 DNA is TGTGCCATCGGTCGGGACAGCCGAACCCAAGAGACCCAGTACTTC. It codes for CAIGRDSRTQETQYF.

This chain joins TRBV6-1 and TRBJ2-7; TRBD2 aligns across 7 bases. The germline CDR1 and CDR2 sequences are MNHNS and SASEGT. V gave up 6 bases and J gave up 4 bases; unmatched junction bases: 12. The CDR3 sequence is 15 residues long. The CDR3 DNA sequence: TGTGCCAGCAGGGATGGGAGGGGAGGGCTGTACGAGCAGTACTTC. This sequence encodes CASRDGRGGLYEQYF.

This chain links TRBV6-6 with TRBJ2-7, with 8 bases lining up with TRBD1. CDR3 length: 13 residues. The germline CDR1 and CDR2 sequences are MNHNY and SVGAGI (reference sequence). Trimming cost V 6 bases and J 2 bases; bases outside gene matches: 3. CDR3 residues: CASSRDRTYEQYF. The CDR3 DNA follows: TGTGCCAGCAGCCGGGACAGGACCTACGAGCAGTACTTC.